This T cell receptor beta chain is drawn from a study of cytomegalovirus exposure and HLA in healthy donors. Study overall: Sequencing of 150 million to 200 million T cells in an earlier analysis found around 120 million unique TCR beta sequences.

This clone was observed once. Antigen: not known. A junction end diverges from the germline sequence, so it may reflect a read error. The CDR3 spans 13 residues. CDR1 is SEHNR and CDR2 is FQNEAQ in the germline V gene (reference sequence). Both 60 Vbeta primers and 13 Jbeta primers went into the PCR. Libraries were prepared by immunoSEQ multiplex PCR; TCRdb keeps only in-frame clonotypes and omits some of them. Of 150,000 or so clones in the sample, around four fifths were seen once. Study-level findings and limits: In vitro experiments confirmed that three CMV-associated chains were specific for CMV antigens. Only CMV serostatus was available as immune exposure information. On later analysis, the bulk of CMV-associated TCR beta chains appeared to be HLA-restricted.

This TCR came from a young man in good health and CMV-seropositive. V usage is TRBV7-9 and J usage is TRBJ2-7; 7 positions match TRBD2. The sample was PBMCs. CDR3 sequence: CSSSLPGGHEQYF. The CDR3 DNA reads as TGTTCCAGCAGCTTACCGGGAGGCCACGAGCAGTACTTC.